A selection of T cell receptor beta chains follows, all from one sample in a study of blood T cells in healthy people across ages. Via MiXCR, TCRdb re-called the 5' RACE reads, giving one row per CDR3 protein. The table lists under 2 million distinct CDR3 sequences, about 31% of them singletons, with around 11% in the top ten. Sequencing was performed on blood. These receptors all come from a woman aged 25 to 39 in good health. Each CDR3 is given with its conserved first and last residue. Fields, in order: clone size, V gene, J gene, D gene, CDR3 protein, CDR3 DNA. A D gene is named only where the DNA matches it firmly. Rows may omit the clone size; those that give it use once, few, many or a size class.

clone size: few; V gene: TRBV11-2; J gene: TRBJ1-1; D gene: NA; CDR3 protein: CASSLFLDGTEAFF; CDR3 DNA: TGTGCCAGCAGCTTATTTTTGGATGGCACTGAAGCTTTCTTT
clone size: few; V gene: TRBV20-1; J gene: TRBJ2-7; D gene: TRBD1; CDR3 protein: CSASDRGFSYEQYF; CDR3 DNA: TGCAGTGCTAGTGACAGGGGTTTTTCCTACGAGCAGTACTTC
clone size: NA; V gene: TRBV5-1; J gene: TRBJ1-2; D gene: TRBD1; CDR3 protein: CASSHSSGQGVPNGYTF; CDR3 DNA: TGCGCCAGCAGCCATTCTTCTGGACAGGGTGTACCGAATGGCTACACCTTC
clone size: few; V gene: TRBV28; J gene: TRBJ1-2; D gene: TRBD1; CDR3 protein: CASIPRGLHGYTF; CDR3 DNA: TGTGCCAGCATTCCCAGGGGGCTCCATGGCTACACCTTC
clone size: many; V gene: TRBV7-9; J gene: TRBJ1-2; D gene: NA; CDR3 protein: CASSFRGPYGYTF; CDR3 DNA: TGTGCCAGCAGCTTTCGAGGGCCATATGGCTACACCTTC
clone size: NA; V gene: TRBV3-1; J gene: TRBJ1-1; D gene: NA; CDR3 protein: CASSRIEGGNTEAFF; CDR3 DNA: TGTGCCAGCAGCCGAATCGAAGGAGGGAACACTGAAGCTTTCTTT
clone size: NA; V gene: TRBV5-6; J gene: TRBJ2-5; D gene: NA; CDR3 protein: CASTLTQGGGVWETQYF; CDR3 DNA: TGTGCCAGCACCCTGACCCAGGGGGGAGGAGTCTGGGAGACCCAGTACTTC
clone size: NA; V gene: TRBV6-1; J gene: TRBJ1-1; D gene: NA; CDR3 protein: CASSPHSGTGNTEAFF; CDR3 DNA: TGTGCCAGCAGCCCCCATTCCGGGACGGGGAACACAGAAGCTTTCTTT
clone size: many; V gene: TRBV5-1; J gene: TRBJ2-7; D gene: TRBD1; CDR3 protein: CASSSTGSSYEQYF; CDR3 DNA: TGTGCCAGCAGTTCGACAGGGAGCTCCTACGAGCAGTACTTC
clone size: few; V gene: TRBV20-1; J gene: TRBJ2-3; D gene: NA; CDR3 protein: CSADPTGTDTQYF; CDR3 DNA: TGCAGTGCTGATCCTACGGGGACAGATACGCAGTATTTT
clone size: NA; V gene: TRBV4-1; J gene: TRBJ1-5; D gene: NA; CDR3 protein: CASSHATARNSNQPQHF; CDR3 DNA: TGCGCCAGCAGCCATGCCACGGCCAGAAATAGCAATCAGCCCCAGCATTTT
clone size: NA; V gene: TRBV5-1; J gene: TRBJ1-4; D gene: NA; CDR3 protein: CASSDDGTVATNEKLFF; CDR3 DNA: TGCGCCAGCAGCGACGACGGCACGGTGGCAACTAATGAAAAACTGTTTTTT
clone size: NA; V gene: TRBV7-8; J gene: TRBJ2-1; D gene: NA; CDR3 protein: CASRTVTGLYDEQFF; CDR3 DNA: TGTGCCAGCAGGACTGTGACGGGGCTCTACGATGAGCAGTTCTTC
clone size: NA; V gene: TRBV27; J gene: TRBJ2-3; D gene: TRBD1; CDR3 protein: CASSRQGSWDTQYF; CDR3 DNA: TGTGCCAGCAGTCGACAGGGTTCTTGGGATACGCAGTATTTT
clone size: NA; V gene: TRBV7-2; J gene: TRBJ2-1; D gene: NA; CDR3 protein: CASRSRLVAAYNEQFF; CDR3 DNA: TGTGCCAGCAGATCCAGGTTGGTAGCGGCCTACAATGAGCAGTTCTTC
clone size: few; V gene: TRBV18; J gene: TRBJ2-3; D gene: NA; CDR3 protein: CASSPGLGPTDTQYF; CDR3 DNA: TGTGCCAGCTCACCGGGCCTGGGCCCCACAGATACGCAGTATTTT
clone size: NA; V gene: TRBV15; J gene: TRBJ2-1; D gene: TRBD1; CDR3 protein: CATHDRGRSEQFF; CDR3 DNA: TGTGCCACCCACGACAGGGGGCGGTCTGAGCAGTTCTTC
clone size: few; V gene: TRBV7-2; J gene: TRBJ1-5; D gene: NA; CDR3 protein: CASSRFVHQPQHF; CDR3 DNA: TGTGCCAGCAGCCGGTTCGTTCATCAGCCCCAGCATTTT
clone size: many; V gene: TRBV11-2; J gene: TRBJ2-7; D gene: TRBD1; CDR3 protein: CASSLSQGAVNEQYF; CDR3 DNA: TGTGCCAGCAGCTTATCCCAGGGGGCGGTCAACGAGCAGTACTTC
clone size: few; V gene: TRBV4-2; J gene: TRBJ2-7; D gene: TRBD2; CDR3 protein: CASSPQGSGSFYEQYF; CDR3 DNA: TGTGCCAGCAGCCCCCAAGGCAGCGGGAGTTTTTACGAGCAGTACTTC
clone size: many; V gene: TRBV29-1; J gene: TRBJ2-7; D gene: NA; CDR3 protein: CSVTPRANREQYF; CDR3 DNA: TGCAGCGTTACCCCTAGAGCCAACCGCGAGCAGTACTTC
clone size: few; V gene: TRBV20-1; J gene: TRBJ2-3; D gene: NA; CDR3 protein: CSAREGRGSTDTQYF; CDR3 DNA: TGCAGTGCTAGAGAGGGCCGGGGGAGCACAGATACGCAGTATTTT
clone size: NA; V gene: TRBV7-9; J gene: TRBJ2-1; D gene: TRBD2; CDR3 protein: CASSLIPGGGARDEQFF; CDR3 DNA: TGTGCCAGCAGCTTAATTCCCGGCGGGGGGGCCCGAGATGAGCAGTTCTTC
clone size: few; V gene: TRBV27; J gene: TRBJ2-7; D gene: NA; CDR3 protein: CASTPRQGQYYEQYF; CDR3 DNA: TGTGCCAGCACTCCCCGCCAGGGTCAATACTACGAGCAGTACTTC
clone size: NA; V gene: TRBV5-1; J gene: TRBJ2-7; D gene: TRBD1; CDR3 protein: CASSFQPGQHSYEQYF; CDR3 DNA: TGCGCCAGCAGCTTTCAACCGGGACAGCACTCCTACGAGCAGTACTTC
clone size: NA; V gene: TRBV20-1; J gene: TRBJ1-5; D gene: NA; CDR3 protein: CSASQSPNQPQHF; CDR3 DNA: TGCAGTGCTAGTCAATCACCCAATCAGCCCCAGCATTTT
clone size: NA; V gene: TRBV5-4; J gene: TRBJ2-7; D gene: TRBD2; CDR3 protein: CASSFTSGSNSEQYF; CDR3 DNA: TGTGCCAGCAGCTTTACTAGCGGGAGCAACAGCGAGCAGTACTTC
clone size: few; V gene: TRBV12-3/TRBV12-4; J gene: TRBJ2-1; D gene: TRBD1; CDR3 protein: CASSSHSGGVHNEQFF; CDR3 DNA: TGTGCCAGCAGTTCCCACTCAGGGGGCGTTCACAATGAGCAGTTCTTC
clone size: few; V gene: TRBV5-1; J gene: TRBJ2-7; D gene: NA; CDR3 protein: CASRFPGQPYEQYF; CDR3 DNA: TGCGCCAGCAGATTTCCGGGACAACCCTACGAGCAGTACTTC
clone size: few; V gene: TRBV20-1; J gene: TRBJ2-1; D gene: NA; CDR3 protein: CSASPAGTLGLNEQFF; CDR3 DNA: TGCAGTGCTAGTCCGGCCGGGACTCTAGGGCTCAATGAGCAGTTCTTC
clone size: NA; V gene: TRBV29-1; J gene: TRBJ1-2; D gene: NA; CDR3 protein: CSVGTERSYGYTF; CDR3 DNA: TGCAGCGTTGGAACAGAAAGGTCCTATGGCTACACCTTC
clone size: NA; V gene: TRBV7-9; J gene: TRBJ1-2; D gene: NA; CDR3 protein: CVSSSQPYGYTF; CDR3 DNA: TGTGTCAGCAGCTCACAGCCCTATGGCTACACCTTC
clone size: NA; V gene: TRBV30; J gene: TRBJ1-5; D gene: NA; CDR3 protein: CAWSMDSNQPQHF; CDR3 DNA: TGTGCCTGGAGTATGGACAGCAATCAGCCCCAGCATTTT
clone size: many; V gene: TRBV20-1; J gene: TRBJ2-7; D gene: NA; CDR3 protein: CSAIGPPAYEQYF; CDR3 DNA: TGCAGTGCTATTGGACCTCCGGCTTACGAGCAGTACTTC
clone size: NA; V gene: TRBV10-3; J gene: TRBJ2-1; D gene: TRBD2; CDR3 protein: CAISDELAGVYNEQFF; CDR3 DNA: TGTGCCATCAGTGACGAACTAGCGGGGGTGTACAATGAGCAGTTCTTC
clone size: few; V gene: TRBV20-1; J gene: TRBJ2-7; D gene: TRBD1; CDR3 protein: CSARTGWYEQYF; CDR3 DNA: TGCAGTGCTCGGACAGGGTGGTACGAGCAGTACTTC
clone size: many; V gene: TRBV7-9; J gene: TRBJ2-7; D gene: TRBD2; CDR3 protein: CASSISGRAYEQYF; CDR3 DNA: TGTGCCAGCAGCATTAGCGGGAGGGCCTACGAGCAGTACTTC
clone size: few; V gene: TRBV12-3/TRBV12-4; J gene: TRBJ1-2; D gene: NA; CDR3 protein: CASSFAGPGDGYTF; CDR3 DNA: TGTGCCAGCAGTTTTGCAGGACCAGGGGATGGCTACACCTTC
clone size: NA; V gene: TRBV25-1; J gene: TRBJ2-7; D gene: NA; CDR3 protein: CASRRAGVTYEQYF; CDR3 DNA: TGTGCCAGCCGAAGGGCAGGGGTAACCTACGAGCAGTACTTC
clone size: few; V gene: TRBV29-1; J gene: TRBJ1-5; D gene: NA; CDR3 protein: CSPRGDSPCSNQPQHF; CDR3 DNA: TGCAGCCCCCGGGGAGACTCCCCATGCAGCAATCAGCCCCAGCATTTT
clone size: NA; V gene: TRBV3-1; J gene: TRBJ1-5; D gene: NA; CDR3 protein: CASSPNTYQPQHF; CDR3 DNA: TGTGCCAGCAGCCCGAACACTTATCAGCCCCAGCATTTT
clone size: NA; V gene: TRBV20-1; J gene: TRBJ2-5; D gene: TRBD1; CDR3 protein: CSATPQGGRDQETQYF; CDR3 DNA: TGCAGTGCTACTCCACAAGGGGGCCGTGACCAAGAGACCCAGTACTTC
clone size: few; V gene: TRBV7-2; J gene: TRBJ2-4; D gene: NA; CDR3 protein: CASRERRGAKNIQYF; CDR3 DNA: TGTGCCAGCAGGGAACGACGGGGAGCCAAAAACATTCAGTACTTC